This TCR beta chain was sequenced for a study of radiotherapy plus CTLA-4 blockade in lung cancer. Sequencing used immunoSEQ multiplex PCR; TCRdb keeps in-frame clones, though not all of them. Of 40,000 to 60,000 clones in the sample, roughly 80% were seen once. Germline CDR1 is SGHVS and CDR2 is FNYEAQ. Losses at the gene ends were 8 bases for V and 7 bases for J; bases not matched to a gene: 20. There are 17 residues in the CDR3. The source material was peripheral blood, sampled from a patient treated with radiotherapy plus ipilimumab. This receptor was taken from a human donor with non-small cell lung cancer who had stable disease on radiotherapy plus ipilimumab. The rearrangement links TRBV7-6 to TRBJ2-7, with TRBD2 matching over 10 bases. CDR3: CASGEGGQAGGPREQYF. The DNA for the CDR3 is TGTGCCAGCGGCGAAGGTGGGCAAGCGGGAGGGCCACGGGAGCAGTACTTC.